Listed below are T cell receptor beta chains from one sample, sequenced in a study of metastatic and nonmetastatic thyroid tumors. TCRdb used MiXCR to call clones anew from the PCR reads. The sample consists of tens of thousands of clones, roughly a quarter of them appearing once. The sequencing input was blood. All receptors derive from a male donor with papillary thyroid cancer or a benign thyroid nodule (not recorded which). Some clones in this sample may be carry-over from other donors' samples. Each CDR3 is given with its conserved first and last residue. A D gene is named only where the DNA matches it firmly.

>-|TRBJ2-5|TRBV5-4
CASSLISAGKTQYF
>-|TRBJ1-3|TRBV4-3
CASSQDWGNTIYF
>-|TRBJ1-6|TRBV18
CASSPSADSPLHF
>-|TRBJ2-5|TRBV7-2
CASSSTFGQETQYF
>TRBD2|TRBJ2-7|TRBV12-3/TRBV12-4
CASGRGLVEQYF
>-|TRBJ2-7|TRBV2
CASSDIVCSYEHYF
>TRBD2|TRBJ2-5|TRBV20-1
CSARLDPRGGRAVRMTQYF
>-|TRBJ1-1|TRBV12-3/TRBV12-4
CASASPVEDLF
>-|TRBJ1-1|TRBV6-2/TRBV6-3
CASSYDDKRLDTEAFF
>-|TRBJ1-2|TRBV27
CASSFSGGYGYTF
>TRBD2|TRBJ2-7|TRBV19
CASRIRRLAVSSYEQCF
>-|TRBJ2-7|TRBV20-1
CSANVPGLSYEQYF
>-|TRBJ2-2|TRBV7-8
CASSLFFESNTGELFF
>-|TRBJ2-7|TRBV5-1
CASSRGDSYEQYF
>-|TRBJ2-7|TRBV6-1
CASTQSLGRGQYF
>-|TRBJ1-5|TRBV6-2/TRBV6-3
CASSYRAGAGQPQHF
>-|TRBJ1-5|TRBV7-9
CASSLASNQPQHF
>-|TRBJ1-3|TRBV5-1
CASSLSGGQGNTIYF
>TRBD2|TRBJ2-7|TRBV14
CASSQDWGTSGRTYEQYF
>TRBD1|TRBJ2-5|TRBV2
CASSGGQGETQYF
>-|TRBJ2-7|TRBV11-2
CASSLSHYEQYF
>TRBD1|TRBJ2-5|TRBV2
CASPRGRETQCF
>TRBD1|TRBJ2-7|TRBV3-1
CASSRTRQGEQYF
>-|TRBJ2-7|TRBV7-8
CASSLPRSDEQYF
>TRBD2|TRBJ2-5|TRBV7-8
CASSLALLAGSSGETQYF
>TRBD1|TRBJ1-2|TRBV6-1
CASTKGQGLDGYTF
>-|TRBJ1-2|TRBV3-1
CSSSLNTGIYSYGYTF
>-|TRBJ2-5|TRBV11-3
CASSLAGSGETQYF
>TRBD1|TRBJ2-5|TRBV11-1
CASSTRDRPRKTQYF
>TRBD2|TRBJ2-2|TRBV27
CASSRLAGTGELFF
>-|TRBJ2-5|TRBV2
CASGLASETQYF
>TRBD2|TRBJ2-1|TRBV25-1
CASSAWRGTPSSNEQFF
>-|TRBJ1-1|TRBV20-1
CSARGQDVTNTEAFF
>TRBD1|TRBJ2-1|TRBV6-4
CATSQGDAFNEQFF
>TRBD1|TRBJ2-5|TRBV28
CASSGQGGTQYF
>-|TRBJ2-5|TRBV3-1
CASSQDTGKTQYF
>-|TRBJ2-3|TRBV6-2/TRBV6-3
CASSPGLPLDTQYF
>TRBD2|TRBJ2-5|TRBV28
CASSLALAGGQETQYF
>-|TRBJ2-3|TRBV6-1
CASSLEGNTQYF
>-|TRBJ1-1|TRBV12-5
CASGLVHGGTEAFF
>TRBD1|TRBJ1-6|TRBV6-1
CASSRQGIIYNSPLHF
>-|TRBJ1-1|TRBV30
CAWITGSNTEAFF
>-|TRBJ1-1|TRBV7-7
CASSPGAFF
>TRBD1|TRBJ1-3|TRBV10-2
CASSDTGAYSGNTIYF
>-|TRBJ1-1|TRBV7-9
CASSLTGGTEAFF
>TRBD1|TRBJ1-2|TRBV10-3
CAISEKGDRADGYTF
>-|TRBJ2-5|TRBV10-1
CASSEVGGRWETQYF
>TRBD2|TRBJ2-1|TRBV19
CASTWTSNDEQFF
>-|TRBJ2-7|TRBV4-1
CASSHPWAGINDEQYF
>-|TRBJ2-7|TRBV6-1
CAIGGQSSYEQYF
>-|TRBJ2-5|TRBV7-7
CASSLLPAAQETQYF
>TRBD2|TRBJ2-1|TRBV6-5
CASSYPSFSGGGFF
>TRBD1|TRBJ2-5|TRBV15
CATSRDPGQEETQYF
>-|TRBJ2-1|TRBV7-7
CASSSPRTAGPARGNEQFF
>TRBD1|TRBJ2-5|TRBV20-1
CSARLWDRQETQYF
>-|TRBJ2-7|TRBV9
CASSVEPDTYEQYF